One sample yielded the 24 T cell receptor beta chains listed below, sequenced in a study of cytomegalovirus exposure and HLA in healthy donors. Primers: 60 Vbeta forward and 13 Jbeta reverse. The repertoire was sequenced with immunoSEQ multiplex PCR; TCRdb's copy has only in-frame clones and lacks some. This repertoire comprises 110,000 to 150,000 clones; its ten largest clones make up about 0.96%. Sequencing was carried out using PBMCs. Every receptor here comes from a male donor in good health and CMV-seronegative.

The chain has TRBV19 and TRBJ1-1; D is perhaps TRBD1 (5 bases). Germline-derived CDR1 and CDR2 are LNHDA and SQIVND (reference sequence). V lost 8 bases, J lost 1 base, and 17 bases lay in between. The CDR3 is 15 amino acids. The DNA of the CDR3 is TGTGCCAGTTCACACGGGAGAGGGGCGAACACTGAAGCTTTCTTT. Its protein is CASSHGRGANTEAFF. The variable domain in full, completed from reference TRBV19 and TRBJ1-1, reads DGGITQSPKYLFRKEGQNVTLSCEQNLNHDAMYWYRQDPGQGLRLIYYSQIVNDFQKGDIAEGYSVSREKKESFPLTVTSAQKNPTAFYLCASSHGRGANTEAFFGQGTRLTVV.

CDR3 region: CAWSSGLDQPQHF. CDR3 nucleotides: TGTGCCTGGAGTTCGGGGTTGGATCAGCCCCAGCATTTT. The rearrangement links TRBV30 to TRBJ1-5, with D uncertain. This CDR3 spans 13 amino acids. Trimming pared 2 bases from V and 5 bases from J, leaving 10 bases between. Germline V gene data show CDR1 as GTSNPN and CDR2 as SVGIG (reference sequence).

This chain uses TRBV5-1 with TRBJ2-6; tentatively, D is TRBD1 (6 bases). This CDR3 spans 17 amino acids. CDR1 SGHRS and CDR2 YFSETQ come from the germline V gene. Trimming removed 2 bases from V and 0 bases from J, with 12 bases in between. CDR3 amino acids: CASSLTGTRSGANVLTF. As DNA, the CDR3 is TGCGCCAGCAGCTTAACAGGGACCCGCTCTGGGGCCAACGTCCTGACTTTC.

The chain joins TRBV18 to TRBJ1-4, with 11 bases identical to TRBD1. Trimming cost V 6 bases and J 7 bases; bases outside gene matches: 4. Per the germline V gene, CDR1 is KGHSH and CDR2 is LQKENI. The CDR3 runs 14 residues. The CDR3 loop reads CASSLDRGREKLFF. The CDR3 DNA is TGTGCCAGCTCTCTGGACAGGGGGCGTGAAAAACTGTTTTTT.

This rearrangement joins TRBV30 to TRBJ1-6; a possible D gene is TRBD1 (5 bases). There are 21 residues in the CDR3. CDR1 GTSNPN and CDR2 SVGIG come from the germline V gene (reference sequence). V was cut by 0 bases and J by 7 bases, with 31 bases left in between. The CDR3 here is CAWSVVSLLRNRSSLNSPLHF. The DNA for the CDR3 is TGTGCCTGGAGTGTAGTGTCTCTATTAAGAAACAGGAGTTCGTTGAATTCACCCCTCCACTTT.

The gene calls are TRBV4-3 and TRBJ1-4, with 9 bases identical to TRBD1. CDR1 and CDR2 from the germline V gene are LGHNA and YSLEER. Trimming at V came to 1 base and at J to 7 bases, leaving 10 bases not matched to a gene. This CDR3 region has 17 residues. CDR3 coding DNA: TGCGCCAGCAGCCAAGTCCCACAGGGGGCGGGTGGTGAAAAACTGTTTTTT. Its protein is CASSQVPQGAGGEKLFF.

The CDR3 bases are TGTGCCAGTAGTCGATACAGGGGAATTTTAGGCTACACCTTC. This translates into CASSRYRGILGYTF. This chain joins TRBV19 and TRBJ1-2; TRBD1 aligns across 7 bases. The V segment lost 5 bases and the J segment 8 bases; nucleotides outside the gene matches: 11. The CDR3 has 14 residues. Germline CDR1 LNHDA, CDR2 SQIVND (reference sequence).

The chain links TRBV10-1 to TRBJ1-5; no reliable D call. The germline V and J ends were trimmed by 2 bases and 4 bases, with 6 bases remaining between them. CDR1 WNHNN and CDR2 SYGVQD come from the germline V gene (reference sequence). The CDR3 has 13 residues. The CDR3 reads CASSEGRNQPQHF. For the CDR3, the DNA is TGCGCCAGCAGTGAGGGCAGGAATCAGCCCCAGCATTTT.

The chain has TRBV6-1 and TRBJ2-2, with D unresolved. The germline CDR1 and CDR2 sequences are MNHNS and SASEGT. V was cut by 6 bases and J by 3 bases, with 11 bases left in between. The CDR3 extends over 14 amino acids. In DNA form, the CDR3 reads TGTGCCAGCAGGCTTAGTGCGGACACCGGGGAGCTGTTTTTT. Translating gives CASRLSADTGELFF.

The chain uses TRBV9 and TRBJ1-2; D gene uncertain. In germline, CDR1 is SGDLS, CDR2 YYNGEE. The ends were cut back, 4 bases at V and 4 bases at J, with 17 bases in the middle. CDR3 length equals 15 residues. Here the CDR3 reads CASSLRGGSGYGYTF. The CDR3 DNA reads TGTGCCAGCAGCCTACGGGGAGGCTCGGGCTATGGCTACACCTTC.

The chain links TRBV5-1 to TRBJ1-1, with a tentative D call TRBD1 (5 bases). From germline, CDR1 is SGHRS and CDR2 YFSETQ. The V gene lost 1 base and the J gene lost 0 bases, with 22 bases spanning the gap. CDR3 length: 19 amino acids. The CDR3 region is CASSLKGSLDGHMNTEAFF. DNA for the CDR3: TGCGCCAGCAGCTTGAAAGGGTCTCTGGACGGACACATGAACACTGAAGCTTTCTTT.

The chain uses TRBV15 and TRBJ2-7; TRBD1 aligns across 9 bases. The germline gives CDR1 LNHNV, CDR2 YYDKDF (reference sequence). CDR3 length equals 14 residues. Germline trimming cut 4 bases from V and 5 bases from J; bases unmatched to any gene: 6. In DNA form, the CDR3 reads TGTGCCACCAGCATGGGGGACAGGGACCACGAGCAGTACTTC. This codes for CATSMGDRDHEQYF.

The chain links TRBV30 to TRBJ1-2; a weak D match, TRBD1 (5 bases). This CDR3 has 11 amino acids. The germline V and J ends were trimmed by 4 bases and 9 bases, with 12 bases remaining between them. Per germline, CDR1 GTSNPN and CDR2 SVGIG (reference sequence). The DNA for the CDR3 is TGTGCCTGGACCCCAAGGGGTAGCTACACCTTC. Its translation is CAWTPRGSYTF.

This CDR3 reads CASSWGGLNTEAFF. CDR3 nucleotides: TGTGCCAGCAGCTGGGGGGGTCTGAACACTGAAGCTTTCTTT. The V and J genes are TRBV27 and TRBJ1-1; possibly TRBD1 for D (5 bases). From germline, CDR1 is MNHEY and CDR2 SMNVEV (reference sequence). The CDR3 loop spans 14 amino acids. V shed 6 bases and J shed 0 bases, with 11 bases lying between them.

The genes are TRBV7-9 and TRBJ1-2, with 7 bases identical to TRBD1. The CDR3 consists of 14 residues. The germline V gene encodes CDR1 SEHNR and CDR2 FQNEAQ (reference sequence). V was clipped by 5 bases and J by 8 bases; unmatched bases: 11. The CDR3 coding sequence is TGTGCCAGCAGCCTACAAAACAGGGGTGGCGGCTACACCTTC. Protein: CASSLQNRGGGYTF. Looking up the rest from reference TRBV7-9 and TRBJ1-2 gives the full variable domain: DTGVSQNPRHKITKRGQNVTFRCDPISEHNRLYWYRQTLGQGPEFLTYFQNEAQLEKSRLLSDRFSAERPKGSFSTLEIQRTEQGDSAMYLCASSLQNRGGGYTFGSGTRLTVV.

The chain recombines TRBV4-2 with TRBJ2-5; a possible D gene is TRBD2 (5 bases). CDR3 length equals 16 residues. V was trimmed by 1 base and J by 5 bases, leaving 17 bases between them. From germline, CDR1 is LGHNA and CDR2 YNFKEQ. The CDR3 loop is CASSQAERLEVETQYF. DNA of the CDR3: TGTGCCAGCAGCCAAGCGGAACGTCTGGAGGTGGAGACCCAGTACTTC.

The J gene is TRBJ2-5, the V gene TRBV18; the D gene is possibly TRBD1 (6 bases). Germline V gene sequence: CDR1 KGHSH, CDR2 LQKENI. The CDR3 consists of 15 residues. Trimming removed 5 bases at V and 5 bases at J, with 18 bases between. The CDR3 spells CASSGRQELGETQYF. The CDR3 DNA reads TGTGCCAGCTCAGGTAGACAGGAGCTTGGGGAGACCCAGTACTTC.

J is TRBJ2-7 and V is TRBV15, with D maybe TRBD2 (6 bases). Trimming pared 4 bases from V and 2 bases from J, leaving 9 bases between. CDR1 and CDR2 (germline): LNHNV, YYDKDF (reference sequence). There are 13 residues in the CDR3. CDR3 sequence: CATSTRRAYEQYF. CDR3 nucleotides: TGTGCCACCAGCACCCGGAGGGCCTACGAGCAGTACTTC.

The rearrangement links TRBV6-1 to TRBJ2-7, with 13 bases identical to TRBD2. Germline V lookup: CDR1 MNHNS, CDR2 SASEGT. J gave up 6 bases and V 4 bases, and 6 bases lay outside the gene matches. The CDR3 length is 15 residues. In nucleotides, the CDR3 is TGTGCCAGCAGTGGGGGGACTAGCGGGACAGGCGAGCAGTACTTC. Translating gives CASSGGTSGTGEQYF.

The chain links TRBV7-2 to TRBJ2-1, with 7 bases aligning to TRBD1. Germline-derived CDR1 and CDR2 are SGHTA and FQGNSA. CDR3 length equals 14 residues. V lost 6 bases, J lost 10 bases, and 12 bases stayed unmatched. Written as DNA, the CDR3 is TGTGCCAGCAGTTTGGGACAGCCCATCAGAGAGCAGTTCTTC. It codes for CASSLGQPIREQFF.

This chain connects TRBV15 to TRBJ1-1; TRBD1 is a possible D gene (6 bases). The CDR3 runs to 16 residues. V gave up 2 bases and J gave up 7 bases, with 20 bases separating them. CDR1 and CDR2 (germline): LNHNV, YYDKDF (reference sequence). CDR3 sequence reads: CATSRIVWGQKVEAFF. CDR3 nucleotide sequence: TGTGCCACCAGCAGAATAGTATGGGGGCAGAAGGTTGAAGCTTTCTTT.

This sequence joins TRBV27 and TRBJ1-6; TRBD1 is a possible D gene (6 bases). V was clipped by 4 bases and J by 7 bases, with 11 bases between them. CDR1 and CDR2 (germline): MNHEY, SMNVEV (reference sequence). The CDR3 runs 14 residues. CDR3: CASSSGQSNSPLHF. The DNA of the CDR3 is TGTGCCAGCAGTTCAGGACAGTCGAATTCACCCCTCCACTTT.

The chain employs TRBV19 and TRBJ2-7, with 10 nucleotides matching TRBD2. Per germline, CDR1 LNHDA and CDR2 SQIVND (reference sequence). With 8 bases clipped from V and 6 bases from J, the junction kept 7 bases outside the gene matches. CDR3 size: 13 residues. CDR3 amino acids: CASHHSGRSEQYF. DNA for the CDR3: TGTGCCAGTCATCATAGCGGGAGGTCCGAGCAGTACTTC.

V is TRBV6-5 and J is TRBJ1-5, with D possibly TRBD1 on 5 matching bases. This CDR3 is 13 amino acids long. Deletions cut 6 bases from V and 6 bases from J, with 12 bases between. Germline V gene sequence: CDR1 MNHEY, CDR2 SVGAGI. The CDR3 reads CASRSGGGQPQHF. The CDR3 DNA follows: TGTGCCAGCAGATCCGGGGGAGGTCAGCCCCAGCATTTT.